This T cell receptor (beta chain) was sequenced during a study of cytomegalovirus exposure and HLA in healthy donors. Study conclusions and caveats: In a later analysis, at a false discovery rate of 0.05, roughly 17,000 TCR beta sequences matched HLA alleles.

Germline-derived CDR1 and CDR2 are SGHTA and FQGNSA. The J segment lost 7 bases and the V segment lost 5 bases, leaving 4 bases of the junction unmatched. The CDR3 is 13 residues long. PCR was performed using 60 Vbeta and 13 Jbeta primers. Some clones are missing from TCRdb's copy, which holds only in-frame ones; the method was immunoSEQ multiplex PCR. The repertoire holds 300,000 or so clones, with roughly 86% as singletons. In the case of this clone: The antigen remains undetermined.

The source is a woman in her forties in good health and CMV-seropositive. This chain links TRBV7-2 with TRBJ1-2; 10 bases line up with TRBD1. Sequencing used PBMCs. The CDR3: CASSRDRGFGYTF. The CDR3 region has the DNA TGTGCCAGCAGCAGGGACAGGGGCTTTGGCTACACCTTC.